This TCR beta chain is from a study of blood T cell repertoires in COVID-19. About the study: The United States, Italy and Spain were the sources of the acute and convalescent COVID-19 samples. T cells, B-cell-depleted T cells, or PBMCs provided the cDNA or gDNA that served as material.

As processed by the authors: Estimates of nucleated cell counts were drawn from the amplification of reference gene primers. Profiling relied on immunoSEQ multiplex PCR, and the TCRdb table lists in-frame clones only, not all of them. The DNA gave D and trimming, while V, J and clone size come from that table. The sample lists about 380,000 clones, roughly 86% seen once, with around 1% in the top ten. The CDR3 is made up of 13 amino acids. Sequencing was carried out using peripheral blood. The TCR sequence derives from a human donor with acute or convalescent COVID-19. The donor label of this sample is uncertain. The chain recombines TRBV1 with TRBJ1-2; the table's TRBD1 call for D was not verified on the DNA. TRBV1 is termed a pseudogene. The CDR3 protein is CTCSGGIDYGYTF. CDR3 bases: TGCACCTGCTCAGGGGGTATCGACTATGGCTACACCTTC.